This TCR beta chain comes out of a study of T cells in Graves' hyperthyroidism and ophthalmopathy. Regions amplified from RNA transcripts were the TCR beta CDR3 regions. First-round RT-PCR with HTBI primers amplified the TCR CDR3 region. TCRdb redid the calling of the multiplex PCR reads with MiXCR, one entry per CDR3 protein. The sample contains hundreds of thousands of distinct CDR3 sequences, around 15% of which appear only once. The CDR3 spans 15 residues. Germline V gene sequence: CDR1 KGHDR, CDR2 SFDVKD. Trimming removed 4 bases at V and 2 bases at J, with 13 bases between. The receptor was isolated from a young woman with Graves' hyperthyroidism. The sequenced material came from blood. The chain joins TRBV24-1 to TRBJ2-5; D unresolved. The CDR3, as DNA: TGTGCCACCAGTGACCCCACTGGGATTCAAGAGACCCAGTACTTC. Amino acids: CATSDPTGIQETQYF.